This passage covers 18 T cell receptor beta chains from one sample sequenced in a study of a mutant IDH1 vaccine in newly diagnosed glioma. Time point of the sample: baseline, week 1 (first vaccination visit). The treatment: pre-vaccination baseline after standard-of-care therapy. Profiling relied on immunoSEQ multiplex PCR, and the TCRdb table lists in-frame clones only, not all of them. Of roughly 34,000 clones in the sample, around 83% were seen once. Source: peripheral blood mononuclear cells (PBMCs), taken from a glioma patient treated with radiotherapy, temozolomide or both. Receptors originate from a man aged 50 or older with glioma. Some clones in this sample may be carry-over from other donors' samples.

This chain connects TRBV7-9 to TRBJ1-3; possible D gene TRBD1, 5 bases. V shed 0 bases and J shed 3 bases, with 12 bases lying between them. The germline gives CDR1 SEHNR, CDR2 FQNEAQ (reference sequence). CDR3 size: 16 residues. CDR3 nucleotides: TGTGCCAGCAGCTTAGCCGGCAGGGCAGGTGGAAACACCATATATTTT. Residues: CASSLAGRAGGNTIYF.

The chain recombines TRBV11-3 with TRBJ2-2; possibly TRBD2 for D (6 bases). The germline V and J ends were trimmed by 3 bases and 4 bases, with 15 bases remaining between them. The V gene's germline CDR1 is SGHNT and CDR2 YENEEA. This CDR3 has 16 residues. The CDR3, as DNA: TGTGCCAGCAGCTTGGACCGGGGGTCCTCCACCGGGGAGCTGTTTTTT. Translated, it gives CASSLDRGSSTGELFF.

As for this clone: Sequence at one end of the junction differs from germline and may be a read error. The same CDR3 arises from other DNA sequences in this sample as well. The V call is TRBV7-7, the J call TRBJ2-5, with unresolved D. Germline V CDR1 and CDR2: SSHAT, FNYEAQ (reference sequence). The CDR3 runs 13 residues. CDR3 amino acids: CASSLGPEETQYF. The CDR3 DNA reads TGTGCTAGCAGCTTAGGCCCAGAAGAGACCCAGTACTTC.

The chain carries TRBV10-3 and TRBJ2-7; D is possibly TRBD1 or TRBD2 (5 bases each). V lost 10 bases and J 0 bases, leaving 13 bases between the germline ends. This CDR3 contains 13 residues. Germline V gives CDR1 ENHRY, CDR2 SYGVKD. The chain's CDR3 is CATGTDSSYEQYF. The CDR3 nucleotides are TGTGCCACCGGGACCGATAGCTCCTACGAGCAGTACTTC.

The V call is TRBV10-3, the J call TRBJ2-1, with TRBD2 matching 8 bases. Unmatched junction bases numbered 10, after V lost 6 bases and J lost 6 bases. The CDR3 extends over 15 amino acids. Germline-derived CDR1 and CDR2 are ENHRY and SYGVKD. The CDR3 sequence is CAISESGSTFNEQFF. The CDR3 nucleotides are TGTGCCATCAGCGAGAGCGGGAGCACTTTCAATGAGCAGTTCTTC.

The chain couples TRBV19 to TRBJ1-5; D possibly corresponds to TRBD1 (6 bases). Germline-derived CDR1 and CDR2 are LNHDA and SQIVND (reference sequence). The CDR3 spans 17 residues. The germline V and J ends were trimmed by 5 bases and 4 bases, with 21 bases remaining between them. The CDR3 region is CASSAYPQGHKNQPQHF. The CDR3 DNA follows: TGTGCCAGTAGTGCCTACCCACAGGGACATAAGAATCAGCCCCAGCATTTT. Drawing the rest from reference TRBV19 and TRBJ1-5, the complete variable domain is DGGITQSPKYLFRKEGQNVTLSCEQNLNHDAMYWYRQDPGQGLRLIYYSQIVNDFQKGDIAEGYSVSREKKESFPLTVTSAQKNPTAFYLCASSAYPQGHKNQPQHFGDGTRLSIL.

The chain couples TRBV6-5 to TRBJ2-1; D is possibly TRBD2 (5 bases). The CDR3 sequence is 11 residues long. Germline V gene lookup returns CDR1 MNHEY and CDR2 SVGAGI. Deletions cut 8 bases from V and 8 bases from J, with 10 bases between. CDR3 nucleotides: TGTGCCAGCGGGTCCGGGGATGAGCAGTTCTTC. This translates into CASGSGDEQFF.

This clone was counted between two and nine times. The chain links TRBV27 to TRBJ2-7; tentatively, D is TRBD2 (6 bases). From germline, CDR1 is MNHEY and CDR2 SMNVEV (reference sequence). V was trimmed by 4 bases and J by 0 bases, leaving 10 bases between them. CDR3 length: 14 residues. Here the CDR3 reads CASSSWTNSYEQYF. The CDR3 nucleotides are TGTGCCAGCAGTTCCTGGACTAACTCCTACGAGCAGTACTTC.

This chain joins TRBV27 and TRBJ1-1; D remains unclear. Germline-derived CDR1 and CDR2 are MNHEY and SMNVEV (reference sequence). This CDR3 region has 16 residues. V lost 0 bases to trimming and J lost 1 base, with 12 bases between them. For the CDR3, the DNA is TGTGCCAGCAGTTTATCGTCCAGTTACCGGAACACTGAAGCTTTCTTT. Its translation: CASSLSSSYRNTEAFF.

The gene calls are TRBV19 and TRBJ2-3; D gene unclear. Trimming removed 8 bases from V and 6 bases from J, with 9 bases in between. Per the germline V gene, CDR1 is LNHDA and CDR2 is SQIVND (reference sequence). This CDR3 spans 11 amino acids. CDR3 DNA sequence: TGTGCCAGTCTAAATGGGGATACGCAGTATTTT. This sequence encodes CASLNGDTQYF.

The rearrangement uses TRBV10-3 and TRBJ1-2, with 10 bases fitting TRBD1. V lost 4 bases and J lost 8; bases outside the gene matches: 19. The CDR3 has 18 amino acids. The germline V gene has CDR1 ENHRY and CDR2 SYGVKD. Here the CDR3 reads CAISAAPRDRGGAAGYTF. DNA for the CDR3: TGTGCCATCAGTGCCGCACCTAGGGACAGGGGAGGGGCGGCGGGCTACACCTTC.

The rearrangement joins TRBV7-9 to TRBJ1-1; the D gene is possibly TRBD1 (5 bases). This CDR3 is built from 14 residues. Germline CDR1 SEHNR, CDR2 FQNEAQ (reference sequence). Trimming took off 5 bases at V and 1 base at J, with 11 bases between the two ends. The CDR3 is CASSPGTANTEAFF. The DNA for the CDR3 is TGTGCCAGCAGCCCAGGGACGGCGAACACTGAAGCTTTCTTT.

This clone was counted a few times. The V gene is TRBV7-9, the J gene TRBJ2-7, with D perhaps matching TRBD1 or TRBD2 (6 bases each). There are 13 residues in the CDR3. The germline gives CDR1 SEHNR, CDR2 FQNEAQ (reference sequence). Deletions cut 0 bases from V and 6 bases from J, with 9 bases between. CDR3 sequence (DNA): TGTGCCAGCAGCTTAGCGGGGGGCCGCGAGCAGTACTTC. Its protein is CASSLAGGREQYF.

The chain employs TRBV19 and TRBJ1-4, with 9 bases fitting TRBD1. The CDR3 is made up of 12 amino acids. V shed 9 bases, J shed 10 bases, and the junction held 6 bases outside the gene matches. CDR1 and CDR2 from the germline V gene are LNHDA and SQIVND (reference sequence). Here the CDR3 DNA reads TGTGCCAGGGGACAGGGAGGAAGAAAACTGTTTTTT. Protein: CARGQGGRKLFF.

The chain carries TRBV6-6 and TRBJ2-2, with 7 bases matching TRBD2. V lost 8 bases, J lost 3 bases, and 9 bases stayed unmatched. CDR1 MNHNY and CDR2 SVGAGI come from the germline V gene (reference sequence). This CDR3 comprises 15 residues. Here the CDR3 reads CASELPAGDTGELFF. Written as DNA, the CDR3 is TGTGCCAGCGAGCTGCCGGCGGGGGACACCGGGGAGCTGTTTTTT.

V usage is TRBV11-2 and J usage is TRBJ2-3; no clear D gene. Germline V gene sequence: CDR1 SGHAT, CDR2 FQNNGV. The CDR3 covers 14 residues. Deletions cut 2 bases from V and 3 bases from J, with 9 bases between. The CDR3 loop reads CASSLSQATDTQYF. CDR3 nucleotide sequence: TGTGCCAGCAGCTTATCCCAGGCTACAGATACGCAGTATTTT.

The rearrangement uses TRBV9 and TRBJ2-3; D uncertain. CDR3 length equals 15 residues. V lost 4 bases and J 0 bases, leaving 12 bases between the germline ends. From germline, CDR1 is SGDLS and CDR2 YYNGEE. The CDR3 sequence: CASSPTLDSTDTQYF. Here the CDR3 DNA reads TGTGCCAGCAGCCCCACGTTGGACAGCACAGATACGCAGTATTTT.

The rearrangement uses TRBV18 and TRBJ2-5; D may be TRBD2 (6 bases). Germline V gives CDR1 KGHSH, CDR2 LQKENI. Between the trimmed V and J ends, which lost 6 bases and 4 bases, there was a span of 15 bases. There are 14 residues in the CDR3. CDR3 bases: TGTGCCAGCTCCGAATGGGGGGAGAGAGAGACCCAGTACTTC. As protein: CASSEWGERETQYF.